This T cell receptor beta chain was documented in a study of blood T cell repertoires in COVID-19 (dated by TCRdb to 2020 to 2022). About the study as a whole: Collaborator samples came from the United States, Italy and Spain and covered acute and convalescent phases of COVID-19. The prospective study material was composed of cDNA or gDNA derived from T cells, B-cell-depleted T cells, or PBMCs. Deeply sampled blood TCRbeta repertoires from subjects exposed to, actively infected with, or recovered from COVID-19 were included in the dataset. The repertoires were made available in a free public database intended to serve as a resource for research on the immune response to SARS-CoV-2. Samples were obtained from the ongoing ImmuneRACE study (first 160 participants) and from over a thousand subjects provided by 6 global collaborators. The sample metadata nearly always contained a de-identified subject ID, COVID-19 status, age in years and sex. HLA class I and class II types, where available, came from metadata supplied by the sample provider rather than from assay-based typing.

The germline V gene (reference sequence) sets CDR1 to LNHDA and CDR2 to SQIVND. From the cysteine through the phenylalanine, the CDR3 covers 13 amino acids. Solely the CDR3 DNA is kept, with 39 bases framed from the first base. V is cut by 7 bases and J by 0 bases, and the space between the germline ends is 9 bases. Study-wide findings and limitations: The amount of clinical and demographic metadata varied by source and participant and was provided uncurated.

A word on this clone: The specificity of this receptor is unknown. No quality values exist for individual bases; no much larger clone is one base distant.

Enrolling through a virtual design, the prospective study's participants ranged in age from roughly 18 to 89 years and lived across around 25 United States geographic areas. In the prospective study, participants were assigned to cohorts based on the clinical history participants reported in a screening survey and a study questionnaire. In the prospective study, mobile phlebotomists collected whole blood, serum and a nasopharyngeal or oropharyngeal swab from each participant. Participants in the prospective study had the option to provide additional blood draws and questionnaires over a 2-month period. Blood samples from the prospective study were shipped frozen or at room temperature prior to DNA extraction. The immunoSEQ Assay, a bias-controlled multiplex PCR, was used to amplify TCRbeta CDR3 regions from genomic DNA. Concerning the study's data processing: Within the assay, amplification of reference gene primers was used to estimate how many nucleated cells each sample contained. Sequence reads were collapsed and filtered to measure the absolute abundance of every unique TCRbeta CDR3 rearrangement. For each sample, productive Simpson clonality was calculated as the square root of Simpson's diversity index over productive rearrangements. The table was pulled from immuneACCESS by TCRdb, which kept in-frame rearrangements only. Such tables lose some clones; where checked, under half of the loss comes from unresolved V genes, and the rest has no known cause. V, J and clone size are taken as reported in that table, and D and trimming were inferred from the DNA itself. Recorded for this sample are about 86,000 clones; around 88% of them occurred a single time. Around 1.2% of the sample rests with the top ten.

Input material: PBMCs or T cells enriched from blood (not recorded which). The receptor comes from a woman between 50 and 59 years old with acute COVID-19. The receptor chain draws on TRBV19 and TRBJ1-1, and TRBD1 may be the D gene, going by 6 matching bases. The CDR3 region has the sequence CASKDRVNTEAFF. The DNA is as follows: TGTGCCAGTAAGGACAGAGTGAACACTGAAGCTTTCTTT. The reference TRBV19 and TRBJ1-1 proteins fill in what lies around the CDR3, so the full variable domain reads DGGITQSPKYLFRKEGQNVTLSCEQNLNHDAMYWYRQDPGQGLRLIYYSQIVNDFQKGDIAEGYSVSREKKESFPLTVTSAQKNPTAFYLCASKDRVNTEAFFGQGTRLTVV.